This T cell receptor (beta chain) is drawn from a study of blood T cells in healthy people across ages. Study findings and constraints: Among long-lived donors, naive CD4+ cells were more numerous and diversity higher than in aged donors.

Comments on this clonotype: Its antigen is not identified.

This CDR3 has 11 residues. Germline assignment: CDR1 SQVTM and CDR2 ANQGSEA. V was pared by 5 bases and J by 6 bases, with 10 bases between. The use of a sample-barcoded 5' primer and a J-beta primer mix characterized a second PCR of about 6 to 12 cycles. From the 5' RACE reads, TCRdb called clonotypes with MiXCR, one entry per CDR3 protein. The sample contains some 1.4 million distinct CDR3 sequences, 42% of which appear only once. This clonotype was sampled from a woman aged 18-30 years in good health. The material sequenced was blood. V and J are TRBV29-1 and TRBJ1-2; D is unresolved. CDR3 sequence reads: CSVLSSNGYTF. The CDR3 nucleotides read TGCAGCGTTCTGAGCAGCAATGGCTACACCTTC.